Following are 18 T cell receptor beta chains from one sample sequenced in a study of PD-1 blockade in classical Hodgkin lymphoma. This table comes from immunoSEQ multiplex PCR, and its TCRdb copy is limited to in-frame clones, with some not included. The sample lists some 18,000 clones, roughly 80% occurring once. There was relapse after autologous stem cell transplantation in every patient, and there was variation in brentuximab vedotin exposure. The sequencing used peripheral blood mononuclear cells (PBMCs), collected at baseline. These receptors were obtained from a human donor with classical Hodgkin lymphoma.

In its sample, this clone is medium-sized (0.01 to 0.1%). The chain employs TRBV2 and TRBJ2-3; the match to TRBD2 covers 10 bases. The CDR3 consists of 17 residues. The germline CDR1 and CDR2 sequences are SNHLY and FYNNEI. With 7 bases clipped from V and 3 bases from J, the junction kept 13 bases outside the gene matches. The CDR3 nucleotides are TGTGCCAGCATCCGAGCGGGGGGGCGAGAAATAACAGATACGCAGTATTTT. This encodes CASIRAGGREITDTQYF.

The chain links TRBV10-2 to TRBJ2-1, with 11 bases fitting TRBD1. Trimming at V came to 7 bases and at J to 7 bases, leaving 15 bases not matched to a gene. Germline CDR1 and CDR2: WSHSY and SAAADI. This CDR3 is built from 17 residues. The CDR3, as DNA: TGCGCCAGCAATCAGGCTTTTGGACAGGGGGCTATTAATGAGCAGTTCTTC. Translating gives CASNQAFGQGAINEQFF.

This clone was seen more than once but under ten times. J is TRBJ2-7 and V is TRBV7-9; D is possibly TRBD2 (5 bases). This CDR3 region has 13 residues. Germline lookup yields CDR1 SEHNR and CDR2 FQNEAQ (reference sequence). V was shortened by 7 bases and J by 0 bases, with 10 bases between the two germline ends. The CDR3, as DNA: TGTGCCAGCACCCGGGAACGCTCCTACGAGCAGTACTTC. Amino acids: CASTRERSYEQYF.

This chain uses TRBV12-5 with TRBJ1-1, with 7 bases matching TRBD1. Trimming removed 6 bases from V and 4 bases from J; junction bases left unmatched: 14. Germline assignment: CDR1 LGHNT and CDR2 FRNRAP. The length of the CDR3 is 16 residues. The DNA of the CDR3 is TGTGCTAGTGGCCCGAGGGGGCGAAGTGAAGGCACTGAAGCTTTCTTT. Its translation: CASGPRGRSEGTEAFF.

The V call is TRBV12-5, the J call TRBJ1-1, with D unresolved. Germline V CDR1 and CDR2: LGHNT, FRNRAP. Trimming pared 6 bases from V and 3 bases from J, leaving 11 bases between. This CDR3 is built from 13 residues. For the CDR3, the DNA is TGTGCTAGTGGCCAGACACCATACACTGAAGCTTTCTTT. It specifies CASGQTPYTEAFF.

V usage is TRBV27 and J usage is TRBJ2-7, with 8 bases fitting TRBD2. This CDR3 is 16 amino acids long. The germline V gene has CDR1 MNHEY and CDR2 SMNVEV (reference sequence). V was pared by 0 bases and J by 4 bases, with 8 bases of the junction left unmatched. The CDR3 loop reads CASSLSSGLVAYEQYF. The CDR3 coding sequence is TGTGCCAGCAGTTTATCGTCGGGACTAGTCGCTTACGAGCAGTACTTC.

The chain recombines TRBV9 with TRBJ2-2, with D perhaps being TRBD1 or TRBD2 (5 bases each). This CDR3 has 15 residues. Trimming stripped 4 bases from V and 4 bases from J, with 14 bases between. Germline V CDR1 and CDR2: SGDLS, YYNGEE. The CDR3 DNA is TGTGCCAGCAGCCCCAGAGAAGGGACCACCGGGGAGCTGTTTTTT. Its translation: CASSPREGTTGELFF.

This clone was seen once. The chain uses TRBV6-5 and TRBJ2-3, with D possibly being TRBD1 or TRBD2 (6 bases each). The CDR3 covers 13 residues. Germline V lookup: CDR1 MNHEY, CDR2 SVGAGI. V was clipped by 5 bases and J by 9 bases, with 15 bases between them. The CDR3 sequence is CASSAVGGRTQYF. CDR3 coding DNA: TGTGCCAGCAGTGCGGTAGGGGGGAGGACGCAGTATTTT.

This clone showed up just a few times. The J gene is TRBJ1-4, the V gene TRBV25-1, with D unresolved. This CDR3 spans 16 amino acids. The V end lost 1 base, the J end lost 4 bases, and 13 bases lay between the germline ends. Germline V gene lookup returns CDR1 MGHDK and CDR2 SYGVNS. DNA for the CDR3: TGTGCCAGCAGTGAATCCCGCGGGCAGCTTAATGAAAAACTGTTTTTT. Its protein product is CASSESRGQLNEKLFF. Looking up the rest from reference TRBV25-1 and TRBJ1-4 gives the full variable domain: EADIYQTPRYLVIGTGKKITLECSQTMGHDKMYWYQQDPGMELHLIHYSYGVNSTEKGDLSSESTVSRIRTEHFPLTLESARPSHTSQYLCASSESRGQLNEKLFFGSGTQLSVL.

V is TRBV6-1 and J is TRBJ2-1; D is unclear. V was pared by 5 bases and J by 8 bases, with 4 bases between. Per germline, CDR1 MNHNS and CDR2 SASEGT. This CDR3 has 10 residues. The CDR3 sequence: CASSYHEQFF. CDR3 nucleotides: TGTGCCAGCAGTTACCATGAGCAGTTCTTC.

This rearrangement joins TRBV7-9 to TRBJ2-3; D call uncertain. Germline V lookup: CDR1 SEHNR, CDR2 FQNEAQ (reference sequence). Trimming shortened V by 5 bases and J by 0 bases, and 12 bases separated the two germline ends. This CDR3 has 15 residues. CDR3 sequence: CASSPARASTDTQYF. CDR3 nucleotide sequence: TGTGCCAGCAGCCCCGCAAGGGCTAGCACAGATACGCAGTATTTT.

The chain is built from TRBV28 and TRBJ2-3, with TRBD2 matching 9 bases. This CDR3 has 18 amino acids. With V trimmed by 4 bases and J by 0 bases, 11 bases remained unmatched. Germline V gene sequence: CDR1 MDHEN, CDR2 SYDVKM. CDR3 loop: CASSSSFAGGTSTDTQYF. The DNA of the CDR3 is TGTGCCAGCAGTTCGTCCTTCGCGGGAGGGACTAGCACAGATACGCAGTATTTT. Combining the CDR3 with reference TRBV28 and TRBJ2-3 gives the whole variable domain DVKVTQSSRYLVKRTGEKVFLECVQDMDHENMFWYRQDPGLGLRLIYFSYDVKMKEKGDIPEGYSVSREKKERFSLILESASTNQTSMYLCASSSSFAGGTSTDTQYFGPGTRLTVL.

The genes are TRBV30 and TRBJ1-1; D is ambiguous. Trimming removed 0 bases at V and 4 bases at J, with 9 bases between. The germline V gene encodes CDR1 GTSNPN and CDR2 SVGIG (reference sequence). CDR3 length equals 13 residues. DNA for the CDR3: TGTGCCTGGAGTGTAAGCAGGATCACTGAAGCTTTCTTT. This codes for CAWSVSRITEAFF.

The chain links TRBV5-1 to TRBJ2-3; 8 nucleotides agree with TRBD1. Germline trimming cut 0 bases from V and 1 base from J; bases unmatched to any gene: 4. The CDR3 sequence is 16 residues long. The V gene's germline CDR1 is SGHRS and CDR2 YFSETQ. In DNA form, the CDR3 reads TGCGCCAGCAGCTTGGCAGGGGGCAGGGGCACAGATACGCAGTATTTT. It translates to CASSLAGGRGTDTQYF.

V is TRBV6-5 and J is TRBJ1-2, with D unclear. Trimming removed 5 bases at V and 5 bases at J, with 12 bases between. This CDR3 has 13 residues. Germline V gene data show CDR1 as MNHEY and CDR2 as SVGAGI. CDR3 sequence reads: CASSPWGGYGYTF. For the CDR3, the DNA is TGTGCCAGCAGTCCCTGGGGAGGTTATGGCTACACCTTC.

The chain employs TRBV28 and TRBJ2-5; D unresolved. Trimming took off 6 bases at V and 5 bases at J, with 13 bases between the two ends. This CDR3 region has 13 residues. CDR1 and CDR2 from the germline V gene are MDHEN and SYDVKM. The CDR3 region is CASSISTRETQYF. CDR3 nucleotide sequence: TGTGCCAGCAGCATAAGTACCAGGGAGACCCAGTACTTC.

The chain links TRBV11-3 to TRBJ2-1; TRBD1 might be the D (5 bases). CDR3 size: 19 residues. From germline, CDR1 is SGHNT and CDR2 YENEEA. Trimming left V 1 base short and J 0 bases short, with 19 bases between. The CDR3: CASSLGRTLSLSSYNEQFF. The CDR3, as DNA: TGTGCCAGCAGCTTAGGGCGGACACTTTCCCTAAGCTCCTACAATGAGCAGTTCTTC.

The chain links TRBV9 to TRBJ2-1, with D unclear. CDR1 and CDR2 from the germline V gene are SGDLS and YYNGEE. Trimming pared 0 bases from V and 6 bases from J, leaving 7 bases between. The CDR3 consists of 13 residues. CDR3 in DNA: TGTGCCAGCAGCGTAGGGCTAACCAATGAGCAGTTCTTC. Its protein product is CASSVGLTNEQFF.